What follows are 26 T cell receptor beta chains derived from one specimen sequenced in a study of vaccination and CD4 T cells after COVID-19. Sequenced with the Oncomine TCR Beta short-read assay was DNA taken from cultured CD4+ T cells. Each CDR3 protein is one row after TCRdb ran MiXCR on the PCR reads. The sample has about 15,000 distinct CDR3 sequences; 52% are singletons. Treatment denoted: roughly nine-day PBMC culture with coronavirus spike peptide pools or control peptides (ViraFEST assay). The antigens these receptors bind are not known. The sample taken for sequencing was CD4+ T cells from blood, cultured in vitro. The receptors shown here come from a human donor who had recovered from COVID-19.

The rearrangement links TRBV24-1 to TRBJ2-5; a possible D gene is TRBD2 (7 bases). This CDR3 region has 14 residues. The V gene lost 3 bases and the J gene lost 4 bases, with 11 bases spanning the gap. CDR1 and CDR2 (germline): KGHDR, SFDVKD. In nucleotides, the CDR3 is TGTGCCACCAGTGATACAGGGAGGGGAGAGACCCAGTACTTC. It specifies CATSDTGRGETQYF.

This chain uses TRBV5-6 with TRBJ1-2, with TRBD1 matching 8 bases. The V gene end was trimmed by 7 bases and the J gene end by 2 bases; junction bases not matched to a gene: 4. The CDR3 is 13 amino acids. Germline CDR1 SGHDT, CDR2 YYEEEE. The DNA of the CDR3 is TGTGCCAGCCGGAGACAGGGGAACTATGGCTACACCTTC. It specifies CASRRQGNYGYTF.

The sample holds a few counts of this clonotype. The gene calls are TRBV19 and TRBJ1-5; 7 positions match TRBD1. The junction had 8 bases not matched to a gene; V was cut back by 5 bases and J by 4 bases. Germline V gives CDR1 LNHDA, CDR2 SQIVND (reference sequence). The CDR3 has 15 amino acids. The CDR3 sequence is CASSGGRTGNQPQHF. The CDR3 region has the DNA TGTGCCAGTAGTGGGGGGAGGACAGGTAATCAGCCCCAGCATTTT. The full variable domain, its missing parts supplied by reference TRBV19 and TRBJ1-5, is DGGITQSPKYLFRKEGQNVTLSCEQNLNHDAMYWYRQDPGQGLRLIYYSQIVNDFQKGDIAEGYSVSREKKESFPLTVTSAQKNPTAFYLCASSGGRTGNQPQHFGDGTRLSIL.

The rearrangement joins TRBV2 to TRBJ2-2, with D unclear. Germline assignment: CDR1 SNHLY and CDR2 FYNNEI. Trimming cost V 5 bases and J 4 bases, with 14 bases left between them. There are 15 residues in the CDR3. CDR3 DNA sequence: TGTGCCAGCAGTCCCCCGGAGAGGTCCACCGGGGAGCTGTTTTTT. Translated, it gives CASSPPERSTGELFF.

The V and J genes are TRBV4-2 and TRBJ1-2; 10 nucleotides match TRBD1. Germline CDR1 reads LGHNA; CDR2 reads YNFKEQ. The CDR3 spans 14 residues. V lost 3 bases, J lost 4 bases, and 2 bases stayed unmatched. CDR3 DNA: TGTGCCAGCAGCCAGACAGGGGGCTTCTATGGCTACACCTTC. Protein product: CASSQTGGFYGYTF.

The rearrangement joins TRBV7-2 to TRBJ2-3; no clear D. V was trimmed by 7 bases and J by 0 bases, leaving 11 bases between them. From germline, CDR1 is SGHTA and CDR2 FQGNSA. CDR3 length: 14 residues. In DNA, the CDR3 is TGTGCCAGCACCTTCGGGCCCAGCACAGATACGCAGTATTTT. Protein: CASTFGPSTDTQYF.

This sequence joins TRBV20-1 and TRBJ2-5, with 8 bases aligning to TRBD1. This CDR3 region has 14 residues. Germline V gives CDR1 DFQATT, CDR2 SNEGSKA (reference sequence). With V trimmed by 4 bases and J by 7 bases, 11 bases remained unmatched. CDR3 loop: CSATPGPQGGTQYF. CDR3 DNA: TGCAGTGCTACCCCGGGACCACAGGGGGGGACCCAGTACTTC.

By sample share, this clonotype is medium-sized. The chain uses TRBV19 and TRBJ1-4; D not resolved. With 7 bases removed from V and 6 bases from J, the gap between germline ends came to 18 bases. The germline V gene has CDR1 LNHDA and CDR2 SQIVND (reference sequence). This CDR3 spans 15 amino acids. CDR3 sequence reads: CASTVSGSRHEKLFF. The CDR3 DNA reads TGTGCCAGTACGGTCAGCGGCAGCCGCCATGAAAAACTGTTTTTT.

The chain couples TRBV29-1 to TRBJ1-2; no reliable D call. Trimming pared 3 bases from V and 2 bases from J, leaving 7 bases between. CDR3 length: 12 amino acids. Germline-derived CDR1 and CDR2 are SQVTM and ANQGSEA. In nucleotides, the CDR3 is TGCAGCGTTGAGAACAACAACTATGGCTACACCTTC. It yields the protein CSVENNNYGYTF.

The CDR3, as DNA: TGTGCCAGCAGTAGTTTACCCTACGAGCAGTACTTC. Protein: CASSSLPYEQYF. The rearrangement uses TRBV12-3 or TRBV12-4 and TRBJ2-7; D unresolved. This CDR3 contains 12 residues. V was shortened by 5 bases and J by 2 bases, with 7 bases between the two germline ends.

A few counts support this clonotype. The chain is built from TRBV7-9 and TRBJ1-2; 9 bases are shared with TRBD1. With 8 bases clipped from V and 7 bases from J, the junction kept 14 bases outside the gene matches. The CDR3 runs to 15 residues. Germline V gene lookup returns CDR1 SEHNR and CDR2 FQNEAQ (reference sequence). CDR3 DNA: TGTGCCAGCGCCCGAGGGGGACAGGGTGATTCTGGCTACACCTTC. It encodes CASARGGQGDSGYTF.

The chain is built from TRBV6-5 and TRBJ2-7, with TRBD1 as a possible D gene (6 bases). The germline CDR1 and CDR2 sequences are MNHEY and SVGAGI. CDR3 length equals 13 residues. V lost 2 bases and J lost 6, with 11 bases in between. CDR3 amino acids: CASSYRQASEQYF. The CDR3 bases are TGTGCCAGCAGTTACCGACAGGCTAGCGAGCAGTACTTC.

This rearrangement joins TRBV20-1 to TRBJ1-2; the D is unclear. CDR1 and CDR2 (germline): DFQATT, SNEGSKA (reference sequence). V gave up 5 bases and J gave up 1 base, with 14 bases separating them. The length of the CDR3 is 14 residues. Written as DNA, the CDR3 is TGCAGTGCTGGCCCGAGACTCAGTAACTATGGCTACACCTTC. Its protein is CSAGPRLSNYGYTF.

This sequence joins TRBV2 and TRBJ1-1, with 7 bases identical to TRBD1. Germline V gene lookup returns CDR1 SNHLY and CDR2 FYNNEI. The V segment lost 4 bases and the J segment 4 bases; nucleotides outside the gene matches: 9. This CDR3 comprises 15 residues. The CDR3 sequence: CASSGRGSGGTEAFF. The CDR3 nucleotides are TGTGCCAGCAGTGGCAGGGGGTCCGGAGGCACTGAAGCTTTCTTT.

The chain carries TRBV5-8 and TRBJ1-5; D is uncertain. CDR3 length: 17 residues. Trimming stripped 2 bases from V and 0 bases from J, with 15 bases between. Germline V gene data show CDR1 as SGHTS and CDR2 as YDEGEE. The CDR3 spells CASSLHPISDSNQPQHF. CDR3 nucleotides: TGTGCCAGCAGCTTACACCCGATATCCGATAGCAATCAGCCCCAGCATTTT.

The chain employs TRBV19 and TRBJ1-5, with 7 bases fitting TRBD1. V was clipped by 1 base and J by 6 bases; unmatched bases: 3. The CDR3 covers 14 residues. The germline V gene encodes CDR1 LNHDA and CDR2 SQIVND (reference sequence). CDR3: CASSIGDRPQPQHF. The CDR3 region has the DNA TGTGCCAGTAGTATAGGGGACAGACCTCAGCCCCAGCATTTT.

This clonotype came up a few times. The chain carries TRBV25-1 and TRBJ2-1; D is possibly TRBD1 (6 bases). This CDR3 has 16 residues. The germline V gene encodes CDR1 MGHDK and CDR2 SYGVNS. Trimming shortened V by 1 base and J by 4 bases, and 14 bases separated the two germline ends. The CDR3 region is CASSESLDRLYNEQFF. CDR3 DNA: TGTGCCAGCAGTGAATCATTGGACAGATTGTACAATGAGCAGTTCTTC.

This clonotype has only one observation. The rearrangement joins TRBV6-1 to TRBJ2-7; D is ambiguous. The germline gives CDR1 MNHNS, CDR2 SASEGT. The CDR3 totals 13 residues. V was pared by 1 base and J by 10 bases, with 14 bases between. DNA for the CDR3: TGTGCCAGCAGTGAAGGGGTTTGGTCTTTACAGTACTTC. It encodes CASSEGVWSLQYF.

The chain links TRBV20-1 to TRBJ2-1; 10 nucleotides line up with TRBD2. The trim removed 6 bases at V and 7 bases at J, leaving 15 bases unmatched. This CDR3 is built from 16 residues. Germline CDR1 reads DFQATT; CDR2 reads SNEGSKA (reference sequence). This CDR3 is CSAPDSGRMGENEQFF. CDR3 nucleotides: TGCAGTGCCCCTGATAGCGGGAGGATGGGGGAGAATGAGCAGTTCTTC.

The V gene is TRBV4-1, the J gene TRBJ1-2, with 7 positions matching TRBD1. Trimming took 0 bases from V and 1 from J; bases not matched to a gene: 8. The CDR3 totals 17 residues. Per germline, CDR1 MGHRA and CDR2 YSYEKL. CDR3 amino acids: CASSQDSTGALNYGYTF. CDR3 DNA: TGCGCCAGCAGCCAAGACTCCACAGGGGCTCTTAACTATGGCTACACCTTC.

The table lists this clonotype with a few counts. V gene TRBV5-1 combines with J gene TRBJ1-1; tentatively, D is TRBD1 (5 bases). Germline-derived CDR1 and CDR2 are SGHRS and YFSETQ. This CDR3 contains 13 residues. V lost 1 base and J 4 bases, leaving 8 bases between the germline ends. The CDR3 nucleotides are TGCGCCAGCAGCTTGACAACAGGCACTGAAGCTTTCTTT. Its protein is CASSLTTGTEAFF.

This clonotype was picked up a small number of times. The CDR3 protein is CASSQVSGSRGETQYF. The CDR3 DNA sequence: TGTGCCAGCAGCCAAGTGAGCGGGAGTAGGGGAGAGACCCAGTACTTC. This chain links TRBV14 with TRBJ2-5; TRBD2 matches 8 bases. The CDR3 covers 16 residues. Per the germline V gene, CDR1 is SGHDN and CDR2 is FVKESK. Unmatched junction bases numbered 8, after V lost 1 base and J lost 4 bases.

This clonotype was seen only a few times. J is TRBJ2-5 and V is TRBV20-1; 8 bases line up with TRBD2. The CDR3 consists of 15 residues. V lost 1 base and J lost 5; bases outside the gene matches: 9. Germline assignment: CDR1 DFQATT and CDR2 SNEGSKA (reference sequence). The CDR3, as DNA: TGCAGTGCTAGAGTTCAGCGGGAGCGGTCGGAGACCCAGTACTTC. Translation gives CSARVQRERSETQYF.

The chain is built from TRBV12-3 or TRBV12-4 and TRBJ2-1; 12 bases map to TRBD2. The CDR3 spans 15 residues. J gave up 9 bases and V 2 bases, and 5 bases lay outside the gene matches. CDR3 residues: CASSLLAGGPGEQFF. DNA of the CDR3: TGTGCCAGCAGTTTACTAGCGGGAGGGCCGGGTGAGCAGTTCTTC.

This sequence joins TRBV20-1 and TRBJ2-1; D is ambiguous. Trimming took 6 bases from V and 7 from J, leaving 22 bases between them. Germline assignment: CDR1 DFQATT and CDR2 SNEGSKA (reference sequence). This CDR3 is built from 15 residues. Here the CDR3 reads CSAPRLGALGNEQFF. The CDR3, as DNA: TGCAGTGCCCCTCGCCTCGGTGCCCTCGGGAATGAGCAGTTCTTC.

The V call is TRBV4-1, the J call TRBJ2-5, with 7 bases fitting TRBD2. The CDR3 is made up of 13 amino acids. Germline CDR1 reads MGHRA; CDR2 reads YSYEKL. V dropped 4 bases and J dropped 5; count of bases not matched to a gene: 4. Here the CDR3 reads CASSPSGMETQYF. The CDR3 DNA reads as TGCGCCAGCAGCCCAAGCGGGATGGAGACCCAGTACTTC.